The 6 T cell receptor beta chains below were found in one sample sequenced in a study of blood T cell repertoires in COVID-19. Sequencing used immunoSEQ multiplex PCR; TCRdb keeps in-frame clones, though not all of them. The table has 30,000 to 40,000 clones, around 91% seen once. Input material: peripheral blood. The origin of the receptors is a man older than 75 with acute or convalescent COVID-19.

In DNA form, the CDR3 reads TGTGCCAGCAGCCAAACAGGGGGCACTGAAGCTTTCTTT. It encodes CASSQTGGTEAFF. The genes are TRBV11-2 and TRBJ1-1; 8 nucleotides agree with TRBD1. The CDR3 loop spans 13 amino acids. Germline values: CDR1 SGHAT, CDR2 FQNNGV. The junction had 3 bases not matched to a gene; V was cut back by 5 bases and J by 4 bases.

This clone was picked up a small number of times. V is TRBV2 and J is TRBJ2-7, with a tentative D call TRBD1 (6 bases). Per germline, CDR1 SNHLY and CDR2 FYNNEI. Trimming removed 1 base from V and 0 bases from J, with 25 bases in between. The length of the CDR3 is 20 residues. In DNA form, the CDR3 reads TGTGCCAGCAGTGAAGACATCATGTGGGGACAAGCCAACCTCTCCTACGAGCAGTACTTC. This codes for CASSEDIMWGQANLSYEQYF.

The chain couples TRBV6-5 to TRBJ1-1; 8 bases match TRBD1. V was pared by 4 bases and J by 1 base, with 5 bases of the junction left unmatched. Germline CDR1 reads MNHEY; CDR2 reads SVGAGI. This CDR3 contains 15 residues. CDR3 DNA: TGTGCCAGCAGTTCCTCGGGACAGGAGAACACTGAAGCTTTCTTT. Translated, it gives CASSSSGQENTEAFF.

The CDR3 here is CASSLVDRVGRNEQYF. The CDR3 DNA is TGCGCCAGCAGCTTGGTCGACAGGGTGGGTAGGAACGAGCAGTACTTC. This rearrangement joins TRBV5-1 to TRBJ2-7, with 7 bases matching TRBD1. Trimming took 0 bases from V and 5 from J; bases not matched to a gene: 11. Germline-derived CDR1 and CDR2 are SGHRS and YFSETQ. This CDR3 is 16 amino acids long. The whole variable domain, remainder taken from reference TRBV5-1 and TRBJ2-7, is KAGVTQTPRYLIKTRGQQVTLSCSPISGHRSVSWYQQTPGQGLQFLFEYFSETQRNKGNFPGRFSGRQFSNSRSEMNVSTLELGDSALYLCASSLVDRVGRNEQYFGPGTRLTVT.

V usage is TRBV19 and J usage is TRBJ1-3; 8 bases agree with TRBD1. The V segment lost 7 bases and the J segment 6 bases; nucleotides outside the gene matches: 11. Germline V gene data show CDR1 as LNHDA and CDR2 as SQIVND (reference sequence). The CDR3 contains 15 residues. Written as DNA, the CDR3 is TGTGCCAGTAAGACACAGGGGGGGCCTGAAAACACCATATATTTT. Protein product: CASKTQGGPENTIYF.

The chain links TRBV2 to TRBJ1-5; a weak D match, TRBD1 (5 bases). CDR3 length equals 16 residues. Germline values: CDR1 SNHLY, CDR2 FYNNEI. V lost 7 bases and J 0 bases, leaving 16 bases between the germline ends. CDR3 DNA: TGTGCCAGCACCAAAAGGGGATCTTATAGCAATCAGCCCCAGCATTTT. It is translated as CASTKRGSYSNQPQHF.